The 22 T cell receptor beta chains listed next were all sequenced from one sample in a study of T-cell memory formation after mild COVID-19. TCRdb ran MiXCR on the 5' RACE reads and lists one entry per CDR3 protein. This sample yields roughly 180,000 distinct CDR3 sequences, of which around a sixth are seen a single time; 3% to 4.5% belongs to the top ten. The sequenced material came from PBMCs or a T cell subset sorted from them (not recorded which). All receptors derive from a man aged 18 to 35 who had mild COVID-19 (a few samples of this study predate the infection). Cell type and time point are not known.

This clonotype was counted only a few times. The chain employs TRBV2 and TRBJ1-1, with D unresolved. Per germline, CDR1 SNHLY and CDR2 FYNNEI. This CDR3 contains 13 residues. With 2 bases removed from V and 0 bases from J, the gap between germline ends came to 4 bases. The CDR3: CASSEKVNTEAFF. CDR3 DNA: TGTGCCAGCAGTGAAAAAGTGAACACTGAAGCTTTCTTT.

This sequence joins TRBV20-1 and TRBJ2-3, with D perhaps matching TRBD1 or TRBD2 (5 bases each). Trimming took 3 bases from V and 4 from J, leaving 17 bases between them. Germline CDR1 and CDR2: DFQATT and SNEGSKA (reference sequence). This CDR3 comprises 15 residues. The CDR3 DNA follows: TGCAGTGCTAGTGATCCCGCAGGGACCTCAGATACGCAGTATTTT. This gives the protein CSASDPAGTSDTQYF.

The chain is built from TRBV4-2 and TRBJ2-2; 7 bases are a match to TRBD2. V dropped 1 base and J dropped 3; count of bases not matched to a gene: 2. Germline V gene sequence: CDR1 LGHNA, CDR2 YNFKEQ. The CDR3 spans 15 residues. The CDR3 region is CASSQAGRDTGELFF. The DNA of the CDR3 is TGTGCCAGCAGCCAAGCTGGGAGGGACACCGGGGAGCTGTTTTTT.

This clonotype was detected many times. V and J are TRBV11-2 and TRBJ2-3, with D uncertain. Germline V gene sequence: CDR1 SGHAT, CDR2 FQNNGV. This CDR3 comprises 13 residues. V was pared by 5 bases and J by 6 bases, with 12 bases between. CDR3 in DNA: TGTGCCAGCAGCCCTCCTTACTGGGATACGCAGTATTTT. Translation gives CASSPPYWDTQYF.

The table lists this clonotype with a few counts. The V call is TRBV20-1, the J call TRBJ2-7, with 9 bases matching TRBD1. The V segment lost 0 bases and the J segment 3 bases; nucleotides outside the gene matches: 9. The germline V gene encodes CDR1 DFQATT and CDR2 SNEGSKA (reference sequence). The CDR3 totals 16 residues. Here the CDR3 reads CSARDAGGTGSYEQYF. In DNA, the CDR3 is TGCAGTGCTAGAGATGCCGGGGGGACAGGGAGCTACGAGCAGTACTTC.

V and J are TRBV5-6 and TRBJ1-5; D is ambiguous. V was trimmed by 3 bases and J by 8 bases, leaving 9 bases between them. CDR1 is SGHDT and CDR2 is YYEEEE in the germline V gene. The CDR3 is made up of 12 amino acids. CDR3 sequence reads: CASSSPSEPQHF. DNA of the CDR3: TGTGCCAGCAGCTCCCCTTCGGAGCCCCAGCATTTT.

The sample holds one count of this clonotype. This sequence joins TRBV7-8 and TRBJ2-7; D unresolved. Trimming left V 0 bases short and J 9 bases short, with 9 bases between. Germline lookup yields CDR1 SGHVS and CDR2 FQNEAQ. The CDR3 consists of 12 residues. The CDR3 DNA reads TGTGCCAGCAGCTTAGCAGGCTCCGGGCAGTACGTC. As protein: CASSLAGSGQYV.

The rearrangement uses TRBV11-2 and TRBJ2-5, with D perhaps being TRBD1 or TRBD2 (5 bases each). CDR1 and CDR2 (germline): SGHAT, FQNNGV. Deletions cut 8 bases from V and 2 bases from J, with 9 bases between. This CDR3 has 12 residues. This CDR3 is CASRGPQETQYF. In DNA, the CDR3 is TGTGCCAGCCGGGGCCCACAAGAGACCCAGTACTTC.

This clonotype occurred a few times. This sequence joins TRBV4-1 and TRBJ1-6, with D unclear. Deletions cut 0 bases from V and 8 bases from J, with 14 bases between. Germline loops: CDR1 MGHRA, CDR2 YSYEKL. The CDR3 is made up of 16 amino acids. CDR3 coding DNA: TGCGCCAGCAGCCAAGATCAAGAGATGACCTATTCACCCCTCCACTTT. Translation gives CASSQDQEMTYSPLHF.

The chain links TRBV4-1 to TRBJ2-3; a possible D gene is TRBD1 (6 bases). Trimming cost V 1 base and J 6 bases, with 14 bases left between them. Germline CDR1 is MGHRA and CDR2 is YSYEKL. The CDR3 spans 15 residues. The CDR3 DNA reads TGCGCCAGCAGCCAAGCTCCAGGGGTCGGGGATACGCAGTATTTT. The encoded protein is CASSQAPGVGDTQYF.

The genes are TRBV9 and TRBJ1-3; D gene ambiguous. Trimming removed 0 bases from V and 4 bases from J, with 8 bases in between. The CDR3 has 14 amino acids. Germline values: CDR1 SGDLS, CDR2 YYNGEE. CDR3: CASSVGTLGNTIYF. CDR3 DNA: TGTGCCAGCAGCGTAGGCACGTTAGGAAACACCATATATTTT.

This clonotype was detected only once. V usage is TRBV6-5 and J usage is TRBJ2-6; 11 bases are shared with TRBD1. This CDR3 spans 17 amino acids. From germline, CDR1 is MNHEY and CDR2 SVGAGI. J was trimmed by 1 base and V by 7 bases; bases with no gene match: 6. The CDR3 DNA reads as TGTGCCAGCACCGGGGGGACAGGGGGTTCTGGGGCCAACGTCCTGACTTTC. Amino acids: CASTGGTGGSGANVLTF.

This chain links TRBV12-3 or TRBV12-4 with TRBJ2-1; 8 nucleotides line up with TRBD2. The CDR3 contains 14 residues. Unmatched junction bases numbered 6, after V lost 3 bases and J lost 8 bases. The CDR3 region has the DNA TGTGCCAGCAGTTTCCGACTAGCGAGCGATGAGCAGTTCTTC. Protein product: CASSFRLASDEQFF.

This chain links TRBV7-2 with TRBJ1-2; tentative D call: TRBD1 (6 bases). From germline, CDR1 is SGHTA and CDR2 FQGNSA. Trimming removed 5 bases from V and 6 bases from J, with 19 bases in between. The CDR3 is 15 amino acids. The CDR3 region is CASSRRGDGGNGYTF. The DNA of the CDR3 is TGTGCCAGCAGCCGCCGTGGAGACGGGGGCAATGGCTACACCTTC.

This clonotype was counted between two and nine times. The genes are TRBV20-1 and TRBJ2-2, with 7 nucleotides matching TRBD1. The V gene's germline CDR1 is DFQATT and CDR2 SNEGSKA (reference sequence). The CDR3 is 14 residues long. Germline trimming cut 4 bases from V and 7 bases from J; bases unmatched to any gene: 9. CDR3 in amino acids: CSATVDRVDGELFF. CDR3 DNA: TGCAGTGCTACGGTAGACAGGGTAGACGGGGAGCTGTTTTTT.

The chain carries TRBV19 and TRBJ1-5; D is undetermined. The germline V and J ends were trimmed by 9 bases and 6 bases, with 6 bases remaining between them. CDR1 LNHDA and CDR2 SQIVND come from the germline V gene (reference sequence). This CDR3 region has 10 residues. Here the CDR3 reads CARIRQPQHF. CDR3 nucleotide sequence: TGTGCCAGAATACGTCAGCCCCAGCATTTT.

The rearrangement joins TRBV7-2 to TRBJ2-5; 10 bases are shared with TRBD2. Trimming took 0 bases from V and 2 from J; bases not matched to a gene: 3. In germline, CDR1 is SGHTA, CDR2 FQGNSA. CDR3 length equals 16 residues. In DNA, the CDR3 is TGTGCCAGCAGCTTAGCGGCAGCGGGGGGGCAAGAGACCCAGTACTTC. Residues: CASSLAAAGGQETQYF. The full variable domain, its missing parts supplied by reference TRBV7-2 and TRBJ2-5, is GAGVSQSPSNKVTEKGKDVELRCDPISGHTALYWYRQSLGQGLEFLIYFQGNSAPDKSGLPSDRFSAERTGGSVSTLTIQRTQQEDSAVYLCASSLAAAGGQETQYFGPGTRLLVL.

The V and J genes are TRBV28 and TRBJ1-1, with no clear D. CDR1 MDHEN and CDR2 SYDVKM come from the germline V gene. V was clipped by 0 bases and J by 7 bases, with 6 bases between them. The CDR3 is made up of 12 amino acids. The CDR3 bases are TGTGCCAGCAGTTTATGGGGCCGTGAAGCTTTCTTT. This translates into CASSLWGREAFF.

This clonotype has only a few counts. The V and J genes are TRBV5-5 and TRBJ1-4; D is unresolved. V lost 2 bases and J 4 bases, leaving 9 bases between the germline ends. CDR1 SGHKS and CDR2 YYEKEE come from the germline V gene (reference sequence). This CDR3 contains 14 residues. In nucleotides, the CDR3 is TGTGCCAGCAGCTTAACATGGGTTAATGAAAAACTGTTTTTT. This sequence encodes CASSLTWVNEKLFF.

This chain joins TRBV28 and TRBJ2-7, with no clear D. This CDR3 spans 15 amino acids. V lost 3 bases, J lost 2 bases, and 14 bases lay in between. The germline CDR1 and CDR2 sequences are MDHEN and SYDVKM. CDR3 in DNA: TGTGCCAGCAGTTTGAACGGTTTACCTCCCTACGAGCAGTACTTC. Amino acid sequence: CASSLNGLPPYEQYF.

This clonotype was counted only a few times. This chain links TRBV24-1 with TRBJ2-1; D ambiguous. The CDR3 contains 11 residues. The germline CDR1 and CDR2 sequences are KGHDR and SFDVKD. The V end was cut by 9 bases, the J end by 3 bases, with 5 bases between. The CDR3 nucleotides read TGTGCCACCGGGTTCTACAATGAGCAGTTCTTC. Protein product: CATGFYNEQFF.

The V call is TRBV7-9, the J call TRBJ1-2; 8 bases match TRBD1. Per germline, CDR1 SEHNR and CDR2 FQNEAQ (reference sequence). This CDR3 contains 13 residues. The trim removed 5 bases at V and 7 bases at J, leaving 6 bases unmatched. CDR3 DNA sequence: TGTGCCAGCAGCGAGACAGGGGAGGGTGGCTACACCTTC. Translating it yields CASSETGEGGYTF.